The 18 T cell receptor beta chains presented below share a single source sample, sequenced in a study of T cells in Graves' hyperthyroidism and ophthalmopathy. Amplified TCR beta CDR3 regions derived from RNA transcripts. An initial round of RT-PCR targeting the TCR CDR3 relied on the HTBI primer set. TCRdb reprocessed the multiplex PCR reads via MiXCR and lists one record per CDR3 protein. The sample includes approximately 380,000 distinct CDR3 sequences, 15% to 20% of them seen just once. The sequencing sample was made of blood. The origin of the receptors is a woman between 18 and 30 years old with Graves' hyperthyroidism.

This clonotype turned up a few times. Just one base apart from a much larger clone, this may be a read error. The rearrangement links TRBV20-1 to TRBJ1-2, with TRBD1 matching over 8 bases. The CDR3 sequence is 14 residues long. Germline CDR1 DFQATT, CDR2 SNEGSKA (reference sequence). This CDR3 reads CSARLKQGGYGFTF. The CDR3 DNA is TGCAGTGCTAGGCTAAAACAGGGGGGCTATGGCTTCACCTTC.

This chain joins TRBV6-2 or TRBV6-3 and TRBJ1-1; TRBD1 is a possible D gene (6 bases). This CDR3 comprises 16 residues. Per the germline V gene, CDR1 is MNHEY and CDR2 is SVGEGT. Trimming shortened V by 4 bases and J by 2 bases, and 17 bases separated the two germline ends. The CDR3 coding sequence is TGTGCCAGCAGTTCGCCCCCGGGGGGCGCAAACACTGAAGCTTTCTTT. Residues: CASSSPPGGANTEAFF.

V gene TRBV30 combines with J gene TRBJ1-1; D call uncertain. CDR1 and CDR2 (germline): GTSNPN, SVGIG (reference sequence). The V and J ends lost 5 bases and 3 bases respectively, with 7 bases between them. This CDR3 spans 11 amino acids. The CDR3 region has the DNA TGTGCCTGGGGTACCCACACTGAAGCTTTCTTT. It encodes CAWGTHTEAFF.

The sample holds many counts of this clonotype. V gene TRBV2 combines with J gene TRBJ2-2; 8 nucleotides agree with TRBD1. Losses at the gene ends were 3 bases for V and 5 bases for J; bases not matched to a gene: 8. The CDR3 consists of 16 residues. Germline lookup yields CDR1 SNHLY and CDR2 FYNNEI. CDR3 DNA sequence: TGTGCCAGCAGTGACCCCAGGACAGGGTCGACCGGGGAGCTGTTTTTT. Its translation is CASSDPRTGSTGELFF. Combining the CDR3 with reference TRBV2 and TRBJ2-2 gives the whole variable domain EPEVTQTPSHQVTQMGQEVILRCVPISNHLYFYWYRQILGQKVEFLVSFYNNEISEKSEIFDDQFSVERPDGSNFTLKIRSTKLEDSAMYFCASSDPRTGSTGELFFGEGSRLTVL.

This clonotype was picked up many times. V and J are TRBV7-9 and TRBJ1-2; 7 bases are a match to TRBD1. Germline CDR1 reads SEHNR; CDR2 reads FQNEAQ (reference sequence). The CDR3 loop spans 15 amino acids. Trimming took 2 bases from V and 6 from J; bases not matched to a gene: 9. The DNA of the CDR3 is TGTGCCAGCAGCTTACTGAGACAGGGAGCCCATGGCTACACCTTC. This translates into CASSLLRQGAHGYTF.

The chain combines TRBV6-1 with TRBJ1-1; D gene uncertain. This CDR3 is built from 14 residues. The ends were cut back, 6 bases at V and 0 bases at J, with 11 bases in the middle. Germline values: CDR1 MNHNS, CDR2 SASEGT. In nucleotides, the CDR3 is TGTGCCAGCAGGGTACACCTACTGAACACTGAAGCTTTCTTT. It is translated as CASRVHLLNTEAFF.

This clonotype was picked up many times. The V call is TRBV5-6, the J call TRBJ1-1; a weak D match, TRBD1 (6 bases). The CDR3 extends over 15 amino acids. V was shortened by 5 bases and J by 0 bases, with 14 bases between the two germline ends. The V gene's germline CDR1 is SGHDT and CDR2 YYEEEE. The CDR3 sequence is CASRTSGGLNTEAFF. CDR3 coding DNA: TGTGCCAGCAGGACCTCGGGGGGCCTGAACACTGAAGCTTTCTTT.

This clonotype was detected many times. The chain joins TRBV6-1 to TRBJ2-5; D ambiguous. Germline CDR1 MNHNS, CDR2 SASEGT. The ends were cut back, 5 bases at V and 1 base at J, with 8 bases in the middle. This CDR3 contains 13 residues. CDR3 coding DNA: TGTGCCAGCAGTCCACGGACCCAAGAGACCCAGTACTTC. Translated, it gives CASSPRTQETQYF.

Concerning this clonotype itself: A much more abundant neighbour one base away suggests this may be a read error. This chain connects TRBV6-1 to TRBJ2-4, with TRBD2 as a possible D gene (5 bases). Germline V gene data show CDR1 as MNHNS and CDR2 as SASEGT. The CDR3 length is 18 residues. CDR3 bases: TGTGCCAGCAGTCCTTTCCCCCTCTCGGGTGGGAGCAAAAACATTAAGTACTTC. Its protein product is CASSPFPLSGGSKNIKYF.

The chain employs TRBV7-2 and TRBJ2-7; a weak D match, TRBD1 (6 bases). Trimming removed 0 bases at V and 5 bases at J, with 20 bases between. Germline values: CDR1 SGHTA, CDR2 FQGNSA. The CDR3 covers 17 residues. The CDR3 DNA reads TGTGCCAGCAGCTTAGCCATACTGGGGGCGCTTAGCCACGAGCAGTACTTC. It is translated as CASSLAILGALSHEQYF. Together with reference TRBV7-2 and TRBJ2-7, the CDR3 gives the full variable domain: GAGVSQSPSNKVTEKGKDVELRCDPISGHTALYWYRQSLGQGLEFLIYFQGNSAPDKSGLPSDRFSAERTGGSVSTLTIQRTQQEDSAVYLCASSLAILGALSHEQYFGPGTRLTVT.

This clonotype was found many times. The CDR3, as DNA: TGTGCCAGCAGTTACGTCGTTTTAGGAGGGGAGGCTGGAAACACCATATATTTT. This gives the protein CASSYVVLGGEAGNTIYF. V usage is TRBV6-2 or TRBV6-3 and J usage is TRBJ1-3; D might be TRBD1 (5 bases). This CDR3 spans 18 amino acids. V lost 2 bases, J lost 2 bases, and 19 bases lay in between. The V gene's germline CDR1 is MNHEY and CDR2 SVGEGT.

This clonotype was counted many times. The rearrangement uses TRBV6-2 or TRBV6-3 and TRBJ2-5, with 10 bases fitting TRBD2. Trimming took 8 bases from V and 5 from J; bases not matched to a gene: 8. Germline loops: CDR1 MNHEY, CDR2 SVGEGT. This CDR3 has 14 amino acids. The chain's CDR3 is CASESSGGMETQYF. For the CDR3, the DNA is TGTGCCAGCGAGAGTAGCGGGGGGATGGAGACCCAGTACTTC.

This clonotype has at least ten counts. The V gene is TRBV28, the J gene TRBJ2-7; 9 bases agree with TRBD1. The germline gives CDR1 MDHEN, CDR2 SYDVKM. This CDR3 region has 13 residues. V gave up 10 bases and J gave up 3 bases; unmatched junction bases: 7. The CDR3 protein is CATNRDRVYEQYF. DNA for the CDR3: TGTGCCACTAACCGGGACAGGGTCTACGAGCAGTACTTC.

This clonotype was found many times. The chain has TRBV2 and TRBJ1-1, with a possible D match to TRBD1 (6 bases). Germline assignment: CDR1 SNHLY and CDR2 FYNNEI. V was shortened by 6 bases and J by 7 bases, with 6 bases between the two germline ends. The CDR3 has 10 residues. In nucleotides, the CDR3 is TGTGCCAGCAGGGACAGTGAAGCTTTCTTT. Its protein is CASRDSEAFF.

This clonotype was seen only a few times. This may be a read error, as it is one base from a much larger clone. J is TRBJ2-7 and V is TRBV9, with 7 bases aligning to TRBD1. Per the germline V gene, CDR1 is SGDLS and CDR2 is YYNGEE. The CDR3 is made up of 14 amino acids. CDR3 in DNA: TGTGTCAGCAGCGGACGGGACAGCCCCTACGAGCAGTACTTC. Residues: CVSSGRDSPYEQYF. Using reference TRBV9 and TRBJ2-7 for the parts outside the CDR3, the full variable domain is DSGVTQTPKHLITATGQRVTLRCSPRSGDLSVYWYQQSLDQGLQFLIQYYNGEERAKGNILERFSAQQFPDLHSELNLSSLELGDSALYFCVSSGRDSPYEQYFGPGTRLTVT.

This clonotype was counted many times. J is TRBJ1-1 and V is TRBV7-9, with a possible D match to TRBD1 (5 bases). Germline CDR1 SEHNR, CDR2 FQNEAQ (reference sequence). V was pared by 2 bases and J by 4 bases, with 11 bases between. CDR3 length equals 14 residues. CDR3 protein: CASSLLQGGTEAFF. In DNA form, the CDR3 reads TGTGCCAGCAGCTTACTGCAGGGAGGCACTGAAGCTTTCTTT.

This clonotype was counted at least ten times. The rearrangement links TRBV24-1 to TRBJ2-7; TRBD1 matches at 9 bases. Germline loops: CDR1 KGHDR, CDR2 SFDVKD. This CDR3 contains 13 residues. V lost 4 bases to trimming and J lost 4 bases; unmatched junction nucleotides: 1. In DNA form, the CDR3 reads TGTGCCACCAGTGAGACAGGGGGTTACGAGCAGTACTTC. The encoded protein is CATSETGGYEQYF.

The chain links TRBV30 to TRBJ2-2; D may be TRBD1 (6 bases). CDR3 length: 16 amino acids. V lost 4 bases and J 4 bases, leaving 19 bases between the germline ends. Germline V gene lookup returns CDR1 GTSNPN and CDR2 SVGIG (reference sequence). The CDR3 DNA sequence: TGTGCCTGGACAAATTTCAGGGGATTGTTCACCGGGGAGCTGTTTTTT. Protein product: CAWTNFRGLFTGELFF.